This T cell receptor beta chain was profiled in a study of Tregs in tolerant kidney transplant recipients. From germline, CDR1 is MNHEY and CDR2 SMNVEV (reference sequence). The ends lost 4 bases at V and 13 bases at J; junction bases unmatched: 9. The CDR3 spans 13 residues. Unstimulated Tregs (CD4+CD25+CD127-) and CD4+CD25- non-Tregs were sorted from PBMCs. The study, taken as a whole, reports: The small number of patients limits these findings pending further validation. This study did not directly address biological reproducibility.

Repertoires were generated with immunoSEQ multiplex PCR, while TCRdb's copy carries only in-frame clones and drops some. The sample lists roughly 68,000 clones; 84% were seen once. Points on this clone: Its cognate antigen is unknown.

The rearrangement uses TRBV27 and TRBJ2-7, with 11 bases identical to TRBD1. The clonotype comes from a human donor in good health. The sample consisted of CD4+ T cells from blood. The CDR3 DNA is TGTGCCAGCAGTTGGGGGACAGGGGGTTTCCAATACTTC. Translation: CASSWGTGGFQYF.